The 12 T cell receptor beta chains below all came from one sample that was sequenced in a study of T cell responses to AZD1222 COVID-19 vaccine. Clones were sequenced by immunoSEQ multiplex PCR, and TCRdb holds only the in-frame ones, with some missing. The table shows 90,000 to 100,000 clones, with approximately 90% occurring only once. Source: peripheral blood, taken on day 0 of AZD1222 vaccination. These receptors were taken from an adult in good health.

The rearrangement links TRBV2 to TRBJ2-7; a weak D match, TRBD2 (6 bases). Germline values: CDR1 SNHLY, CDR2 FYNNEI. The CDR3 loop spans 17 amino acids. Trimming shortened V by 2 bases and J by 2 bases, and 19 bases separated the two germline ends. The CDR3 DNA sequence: TGTGCCAGCAGTGAATTTTACGCCCTTGGCGGGACCTACGAGCAGTACTTC. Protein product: CASSEFYALGGTYEQYF. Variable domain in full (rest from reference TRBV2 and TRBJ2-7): EPEVTQTPSHQVTQMGQEVILRCVPISNHLYFYWYRQILGQKVEFLVSFYNNEISEKSEIFDDQFSVERPDGSNFTLKIRSTKLEDSAMYFCASSEFYALGGTYEQYFGPGTRLTVT.

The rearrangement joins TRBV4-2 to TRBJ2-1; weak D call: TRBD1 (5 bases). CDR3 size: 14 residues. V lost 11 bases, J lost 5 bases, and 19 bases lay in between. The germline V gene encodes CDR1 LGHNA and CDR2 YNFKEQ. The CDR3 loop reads CAAASDSRDNEQFF. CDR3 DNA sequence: TGTGCCGCAGCTTCCGACAGCCGGGACAATGAGCAGTTCTTC.

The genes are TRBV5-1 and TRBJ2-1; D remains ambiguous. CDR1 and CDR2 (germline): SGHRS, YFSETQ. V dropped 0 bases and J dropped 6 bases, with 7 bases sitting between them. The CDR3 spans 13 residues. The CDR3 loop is CASSLVISNEQFF. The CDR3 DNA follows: TGCGCCAGCAGCTTGGTTATAAGCAATGAGCAGTTCTTC.

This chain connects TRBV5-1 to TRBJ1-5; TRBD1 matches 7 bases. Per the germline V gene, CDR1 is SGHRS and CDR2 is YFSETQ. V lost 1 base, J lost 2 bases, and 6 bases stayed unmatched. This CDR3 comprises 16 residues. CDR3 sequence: CASSLWLDRGNQPQHF. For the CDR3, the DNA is TGCGCCAGCAGCTTGTGGTTAGACAGGGGCAATCAGCCCCAGCATTTT.

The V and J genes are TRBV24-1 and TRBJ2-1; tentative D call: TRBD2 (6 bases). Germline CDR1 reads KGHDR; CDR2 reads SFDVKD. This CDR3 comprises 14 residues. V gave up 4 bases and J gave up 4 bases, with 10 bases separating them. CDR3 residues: CATSDPGTYNEQFF. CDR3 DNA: TGTGCCACCAGTGACCCCGGGACTTACAATGAGCAGTTCTTC.

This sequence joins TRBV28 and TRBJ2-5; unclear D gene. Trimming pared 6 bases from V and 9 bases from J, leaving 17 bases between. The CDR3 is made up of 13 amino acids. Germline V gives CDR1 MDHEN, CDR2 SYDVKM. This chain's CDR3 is CASSRGLSRAQYF. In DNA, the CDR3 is TGTGCCAGCAGCCGCGGTCTAAGCAGAGCCCAGTACTTC. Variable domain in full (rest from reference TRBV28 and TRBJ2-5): DVKVTQSSRYLVKRTGEKVFLECVQDMDHENMFWYRQDPGLGLRLIYFSYDVKMKEKGDIPEGYSVSREKKERFSLILESASTNQTSMYLCASSRGLSRAQYFGPGTRLLVL.

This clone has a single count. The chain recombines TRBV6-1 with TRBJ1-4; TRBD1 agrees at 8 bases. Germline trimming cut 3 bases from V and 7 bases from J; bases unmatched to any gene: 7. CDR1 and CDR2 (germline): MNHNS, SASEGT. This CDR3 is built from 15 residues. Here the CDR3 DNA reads TGTGCCAGCAGTGATGACAGGGGAGGCGGTGAAAAACTGTTTTTT. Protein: CASSDDRGGGEKLFF.

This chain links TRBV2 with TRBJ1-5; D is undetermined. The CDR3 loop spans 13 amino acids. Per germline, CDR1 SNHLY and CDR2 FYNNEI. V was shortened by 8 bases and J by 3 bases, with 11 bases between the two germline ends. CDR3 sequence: CASQTVTNQPQHF. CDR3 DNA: TGTGCCAGCCAAACAGTAACCAATCAGCCCCAGCATTTT. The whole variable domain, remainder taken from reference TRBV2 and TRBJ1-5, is EPEVTQTPSHQVTQMGQEVILRCVPISNHLYFYWYRQILGQKVEFLVSFYNNEISEKSEIFDDQFSVERPDGSNFTLKIRSTKLEDSAMYFCASQTVTNQPQHFGDGTRLSIL.

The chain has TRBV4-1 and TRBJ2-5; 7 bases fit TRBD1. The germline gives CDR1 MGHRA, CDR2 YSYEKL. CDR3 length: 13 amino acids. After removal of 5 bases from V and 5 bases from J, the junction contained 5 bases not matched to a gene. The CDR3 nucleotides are TGCGCCAGCAGCAAGACAGGGTGGGAGACCCAGTACTTC. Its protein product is CASSKTGWETQYF.

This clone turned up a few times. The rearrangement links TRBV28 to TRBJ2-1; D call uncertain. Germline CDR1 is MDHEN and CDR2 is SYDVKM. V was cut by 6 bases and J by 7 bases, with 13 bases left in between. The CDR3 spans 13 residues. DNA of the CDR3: TGTGCCAGCAGGATTCACCCCAGGAATGAGCAGTTCTTC. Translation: CASRIHPRNEQFF.

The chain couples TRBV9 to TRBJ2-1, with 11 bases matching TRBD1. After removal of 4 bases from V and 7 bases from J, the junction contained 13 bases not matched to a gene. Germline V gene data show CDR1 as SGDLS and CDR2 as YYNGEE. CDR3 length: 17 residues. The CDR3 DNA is TGTGCCAGCAGCCTCAGTGTCGGGACAGGGGGTCTTAATGAGCAGTTCTTC. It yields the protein CASSLSVGTGGLNEQFF.

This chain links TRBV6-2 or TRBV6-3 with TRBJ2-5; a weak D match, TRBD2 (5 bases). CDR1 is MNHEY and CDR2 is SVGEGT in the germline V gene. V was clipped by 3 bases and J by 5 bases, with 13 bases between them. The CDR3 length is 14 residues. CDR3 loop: CASSYGLIKETQYF. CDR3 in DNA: TGTGCCAGCAGTTATGGACTTATTAAGGAGACCCAGTACTTC.